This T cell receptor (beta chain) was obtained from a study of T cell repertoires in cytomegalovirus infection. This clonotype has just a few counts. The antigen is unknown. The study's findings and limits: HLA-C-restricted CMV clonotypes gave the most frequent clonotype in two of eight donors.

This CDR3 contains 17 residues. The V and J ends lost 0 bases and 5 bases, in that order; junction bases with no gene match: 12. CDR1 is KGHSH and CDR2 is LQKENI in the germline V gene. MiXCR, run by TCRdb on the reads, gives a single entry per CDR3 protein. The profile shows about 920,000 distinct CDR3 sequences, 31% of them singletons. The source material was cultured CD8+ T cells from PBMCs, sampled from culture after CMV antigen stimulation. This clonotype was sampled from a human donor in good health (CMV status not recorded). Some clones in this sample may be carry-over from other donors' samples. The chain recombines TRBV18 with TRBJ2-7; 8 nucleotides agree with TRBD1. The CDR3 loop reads CASSPPKVGQGLDEQYF. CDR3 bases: TGTGCCAGCTCACCACCGAAAGTAGGACAGGGTCTGGACGAGCAGTACTTC.